Below, 6 T cell receptor beta chains from the same sample are listed, as sequenced in a study of blood T cell repertoires in COVID-19. TCRdb keeps only in-frame clones here, not all; method: immunoSEQ multiplex PCR. In the table there are hundreds of thousands of clones, 85% to 90% of which are singletons. The source material was peripheral blood. All receptors derive from a woman between 50 and 59 years old with COVID-19, enrolled during active disease.

The chain links TRBV18 to TRBJ2-2; a possible D gene is TRBD2 (5 bases). The CDR3 has 16 amino acids. Trimming cost V 6 bases and J 3 bases, with 17 bases left between them. Germline CDR1 KGHSH, CDR2 LQKENI. The CDR3 loop is CASSQNGVEDTGELFF. The CDR3 nucleotides read TGTGCCAGCTCCCAGAACGGGGTGGAGGACACCGGGGAGCTGTTTTTT.

CDR3 loop: CASSFGGTSTDTQYF. CDR3 sequence (DNA): TGTGCCAGCAGTTTCGGGGGGACTAGCACAGATACGCAGTATTTT. The chain has TRBV28 and TRBJ2-3; 7 bases map to TRBD2. The V gene end was trimmed by 3 bases and the J gene end by 0 bases; junction bases not matched to a gene: 3. The CDR3 has 15 residues. The germline V gene encodes CDR1 MDHEN and CDR2 SYDVKM.

This clone has just one count. The J gene is TRBJ2-7, the V gene TRBV10-3; 7 bases agree with TRBD1. The CDR3 is 13 residues long. The ends lost 3 bases at V and 2 bases at J; junction bases unmatched: 1. Germline CDR1 ENHRY, CDR2 SYGVKD. The CDR3 protein is CAISDGTAYEQYF. CDR3 DNA: TGTGCCATCAGTGACGGGACAGCCTACGAGCAGTACTTC.

This clone was seen a single time. V is TRBV11-3 and J is TRBJ2-7, with 7 bases identical to TRBD2. The germline gives CDR1 SGHNT, CDR2 YENEEA. The V gene end was trimmed by 5 bases and the J gene end by 1 base; junction bases not matched to a gene: 8. The CDR3 consists of 15 residues. Written as DNA, the CDR3 is TGTGCCAGCAGCCGGGGGGATCGGGGATCCTACGAGCAGTACTTC. It is translated as CASSRGDRGSYEQYF.

This clone has only one observation. The V and J genes are TRBV6-2 or TRBV6-3 and TRBJ1-1, with D unclear. V was pared by 4 bases and J by 0 bases, with 15 bases between. CDR3 size: 16 residues. CDR1 and CDR2 from the germline V gene are MNHEY and SVGEGT. The CDR3 loop reads CASSSRAGLMNTEAFF. The CDR3 nucleotides are TGTGCCAGCAGTTCACGGGCGGGCCTGATGAACACTGAAGCTTTCTTT.

The CDR3 region has the DNA TGTGCCAGTAGTATGGGGAGGGCCGGGGAGCTGTTTTTT. Protein sequence: CASSMGRAGELFF. The gene calls are TRBV19 and TRBJ2-2; TRBD2 agrees at 7 bases. V shed 3 bases, J shed 6 bases, and the junction held 1 base outside the gene matches. Looked up from germline, CDR1 is LNHDA and CDR2 is SQIVND (reference sequence). This CDR3 region has 13 residues.